This is a list of T cell receptor beta chains from one sample in a study of T-cell memory formation after mild COVID-19. TCRdb passed the 5' RACE reads through MiXCR, listing each CDR3 protein once. The sample includes roughly 160,000 distinct CDR3 sequences, roughly 13% of them seen just once. Specimen: PBMCs or a T cell subset sorted from them (not recorded which). The receptor source for this set is a man between 18 and 29 years old who had mild COVID-19 (a few samples of this study predate the infection). Cell type and time point are not known. Each CDR3 is given with its conserved first and last residue. A D gene is named only where the DNA matches it firmly. Size is omitted from some rows. Given values are once, few, many or a class for expanded clones.

clone_size	v_call	j_call	d_call	cdr3_aa	cdr3_nt
few	TRBV2	TRBJ2-1	-	CASRAGDSYNEQFF	TGTGCCAGCAGAGCGGGCGACTCCTACAATGAGCAGTTCTTC
few	TRBV7-9	TRBJ2-7	-	CASSPRRGASDEQYF	TGTGCCAGCAGCCCACGTAGGGGGGCGAGCGACGAGCAGTACTTC
-	TRBV5-1	TRBJ1-6	TRBD1	CASSLVPGGDSPLHF	TGCGCCAGCAGCTTGGTTCCAGGGGGGGATTCACCCCTCCACTTT
few	TRBV6-5	TRBJ1-2	-	CASSPDRFGYGYTF	TGTGCCAGCAGTCCCGACAGGTTCGGGTATGGCTACACCTTC
few	TRBV12-3/TRBV12-4	TRBJ2-6	-	CASRGNEANVLTF	TGTGCCAGCAGGGGGAACGAGGCCAACGTCCTGACTTTC
-	TRBV29-1	TRBJ1-1	-	CSVELQGSDTEAFF	TGCAGCGTTGAGTTACAGGGATCGGACACTGAAGCTTTCTTT
-	TRBV5-4	TRBJ1-3	-	CASSDPRGNTIYF	TGTGCCAGCAGCGATCCGAGGGGAAACACCATATATTTT
-	TRBV24-1	TRBJ2-5	-	CATSDTALETQYF	TGTGCCACCAGTGACACAGCCCTGGAGACCCAGTACTTC
-	TRBV12-3/TRBV12-4	TRBJ1-2	-	CASSLLETSYCYTF	TGTGCCAGCAGTTTGCTGGAAACCTCCTATTGCTACACCTTC
few	TRBV7-8	TRBJ2-3	TRBD2	CASSGTRASTDTQYF	TGTGCCAGCAGCGGGACTAGAGCTAGCACAGATACGCAGTATTTT
many	TRBV28	TRBJ1-2	TRBD1	CASSAATQTGINYGYTF	TGTGCCAGCAGTGCCGCTACTCAGACAGGGATCAACTATGGCTACACCTTC
few	TRBV11-2	TRBJ2-7	-	CASSHPGVAEQYF	TGTGCCAGCAGCCACCCGGGGGTTGCAGAGCAGTACTTC
-	TRBV12-3/TRBV12-4	TRBJ2-7	TRBD2	CASSLALTSGAGYEQYF	TGTGCCAGCAGTTTAGCTTTGACTAGCGGGGCCGGGTACGAGCAGTACTTC
many	TRBV7-2	TRBJ1-6	-	CASSRSGPNSPLHF	TGTGCCAGCAGCCGGTCGGGGCCTAATTCACCCCTCCACTTT
few	TRBV4-3	TRBJ2-1	TRBD2	CASSLRPGGGADNEQFF	TGCGCCAGCAGCCTCCGCCCCGGCGGGGGGGCGGACAATGAGCAGTTCTTC
-	TRBV5-1	TRBJ2-4	-	CASSFAGTLAKNIQYF	TGCGCCAGCAGCTTCGCAGGGACCCTAGCCAAAAACATTCAGTACTTC
-	TRBV29-1	TRBJ2-3	-	CSVEDTWGASTDTQYF	TGCAGCGTTGAAGATACGTGGGGGGCTAGCACAGATACGCAGTATTTT
many	TRBV20-1	TRBJ2-1	TRBD2	CSALSGGGYNEQFF	TGCAGTGCCCTCTCGGGGGGAGGCTACAATGAGCAGTTCTTC
-	TRBV5-1	TRBJ1-1	TRBD1	CASSVPPGTGDTEAFF	TGCGCCAGCAGCGTCCCCCCCGGGACAGGGGACACTGAAGCTTTCTTT
few	TRBV19	TRBJ1-1	-	CASSISPYKNTEAFF	TGTGCCAGTAGTATCAGTCCCTACAAGAACACTGAAGCTTTCTTT
-	TRBV7-6	TRBJ2-5	-	CASSLYSRQETQYF	TGTGCCAGCAGCTTATACAGTCGACAAGAGACCCAGTACTTC
-	TRBV7-9	TRBJ1-1	-	CASSLQTEAFF	TGTGCCAGCAGCTTACAAACTGAAGCTTTCTTT
few	TRBV5-1	TRBJ2-5	-	CASSQGPKETQYF	TGCGCCAGCAGCCAGGGACCCAAAGAGACCCAGTACTTC
few	TRBV7-2	TRBJ1-6	TRBD1	CASSSPFPRGPSSYNSPLHF	TGTGCCAGCAGCTCTCCCTTTCCCAGGGGGCCTAGCTCCTATAATTCACCCCTCCACTTT
few	TRBV6-5	TRBJ1-6	-	CASSYGGSPLHF	TGTGCCAGCAGTTACGGGGGTTCACCCCTCCACTTT
few	TRBV3-1	TRBJ1-5	-	CASSQHQIQPQHF	TGTGCCAGCAGCCAACACCAAATTCAGCCCCAGCATTTT
many	TRBV7-2	TRBJ1-1	TRBD1	CASSLWDRATEAFF	TGTGCCAGCAGCCTGTGGGACAGGGCCACTGAAGCTTTCTTT
-	TRBV5-1	TRBJ1-1	TRBD1	CASSVPGGWGTGAFF	TGCGCCAGCAGCGTCCCAGGGGGCTGGGGCACTGGAGCTTTCTTT
-	TRBV19	TRBJ2-1	-	CASGIGRAEFF	TGTGCCAGTGGGATCGGAAGAGCGGAGTTCTTC
many	TRBV4-3	TRBJ2-2	-	CASSQVSYRDTGELFF	TGCGCCAGCAGCCAAGTATCTTACCGGGACACCGGGGAGCTGTTTTTT
-	TRBV7-9	TRBJ2-1	-	CASSPVMGSGGNEQFF	TGTGCCAGCAGCCCAGTGATGGGCTCCGGGGGCAATGAGCAGTTCTTC
-	TRBV5-1	TRBJ2-5	-	CASSFSGLQETQYF	TGCGCCAGCAGCTTCTCGGGGCTCCAAGAGACCCAGTACTTC
few	TRBV28	TRBJ1-3	TRBD1	CASSPSGQGANIGNTIYF	TGTGCCAGCAGTCCGTCGGGGCAGGGGGCGAATATCGGAAACACCATATATTTT
few	TRBV6-2/TRBV6-3	TRBJ2-1	TRBD2	CASTNGRIRLLSYNEQFF	TGTGCCAGCACTAACGGGAGGATTCGCCTGCTCTCCTACAATGAGCAGTTCTTC
few	TRBV27	TRBJ2-4	-	CASSPHGLLAKNIQYF	TGTGCCAGCAGTCCGCACGGACTTTTAGCCAAAAACATTCAGTACTTC
-	TRBV9	TRBJ2-3	TRBD2	CASSAYWTSGTDTQYF	TGTGCCAGCAGCGCCTACTGGACTAGCGGCACAGATACGCAGTATTTT
few	TRBV19	TRBJ2-6	-	CASTNPTGANVLTF	TGTGCCAGTACTAACCCCACTGGGGCCAACGTCCTGACTTTC
-	TRBV9	TRBJ2-7	-	CASSVGGLSSYEQYF	TGTGCCAGCAGCGTAGGAGGGTTGAGCTCCTACGAGCAGTACTTC
few	TRBV6-2/TRBV6-3	TRBJ1-3	-	CASSRLGTTPGNTIYF	TGTGCCAGCAGTCGATTGGGGACAACTCCTGGAAACACCATATATTTT
few	TRBV7-9	TRBJ2-2	-	CASSKSGLNTGELFF	TGTGCCAGCAGCAAGTCGGGACTCAACACCGGGGAGCTGTTTTTT
few	TRBV7-2	TRBJ1-5	-	CASTLGGGDQPQHF	TGTGCCAGCACCCTGGGGGGGGGGGATCAGCCCCAGCATTTT
once	TRBV29-1	TRBJ1-4	-	CSAPGRGRNEKLFF	TGCAGCGCCCCGGGGCGGGGGCGGAATGAAAAACTGTTTTTT
few	TRBV6-5	TRBJ1-1	-	CATLRNTEAFF	TGTGCCACACTCAGGAACACTGAAGCTTTCTTT
few	TRBV7-2	TRBJ2-5	-	CASSLVRAATQYF	TGTGCCAGCAGCTTAGTGAGAGCAGCGACCCAGTACTTC
-	TRBV11-2	TRBJ2-7	-	CASSPPTNEQYF	TGTGCCAGCAGCCCCCCGACAAACGAGCAGTACTTC
-	TRBV7-9	TRBJ1-2	-	CASSSGFEGNGYTF	TGTGCCAGCAGCTCGGGCTTCGAGGGAAATGGCTACACCTTC